Below, 7 T cell receptor beta chains from the same sample are listed, as sequenced in a study of T cell changes during pregnancy in multiple sclerosis. Here immunoSEQ multiplex PCR was the method, and the copy in TCRdb shows in-frame clones only, minus some. The table shows about 34,000 clones, with 85% to 90% occurring only once. The sequenced sample was CD8+ T cells from peripheral blood mononuclear cells, obtained after pregnancy. These receptors originate from a female donor with multiple sclerosis, enrolled in a pregnancy study.

The chain links TRBV30 to TRBJ1-1; D is undetermined. V lost 5 bases and J lost 5, with 12 bases in between. The CDR3 has 12 residues. Germline V CDR1 and CDR2: GTSNPN, SVGIG (reference sequence). The CDR3 coding sequence is TGTGCCTGGGGGGTGGGAGGAACTGAAGCTTTCTTT. It specifies CAWGVGGTEAFF. The full variable domain, with the rest looked up from reference TRBV30 and TRBJ1-1, is SQTIHQWPATLVQPVGSPLSLECTVEGTSNPNLYWYRQAAGRGLQLLFYSVGIGQISSEVPQNLSASRPQDRQFILSSKKLLLSDSGFYLCAWGVGGTEAFFGQGTRLTVV.

The chain links TRBV27 to TRBJ1-2; D may be TRBD1 (5 bases). Trimming left V 2 bases short and J 8 bases short, with 24 bases between. The CDR3 runs 17 residues. Germline V gene data show CDR1 as MNHEY and CDR2 as SMNVEV (reference sequence). CDR3 sequence (DNA): TGTGCCAGCAGTTTACCCCATCCGGGACTAGACCCCTCAGGCTACACCTTC. Translation: CASSLPHPGLDPSGYTF.

This sequence joins TRBV5-1 and TRBJ2-1; unclear D gene. Trimming stripped 3 bases from V and 4 bases from J, with 11 bases between. Germline loops: CDR1 SGHRS, CDR2 YFSETQ. This CDR3 is built from 14 residues. CDR3 sequence (DNA): TGCGCCAGCAGCTATATCGACTCTTACAATGAGCAGTTCTTC. Amino acid sequence: CASSYIDSYNEQFF.

The genes are TRBV7-2 and TRBJ2-7, with 10 bases aligning to TRBD2. J lost 6 bases, V lost 4 bases, and 12 bases had no gene match. The CDR3 contains 16 residues. Germline CDR1 reads SGHTA; CDR2 reads FQGNSA. CDR3 region: CASSWRSGGVFGEQYF. CDR3 DNA sequence: TGTGCCAGCAGCTGGCGCAGCGGGGGGGTATTTGGCGAGCAGTACTTC.

The CDR3 here is CASSAGGGTEAFF. CDR3 nucleotides: TGTGCCAGCAGTGCCGGGGGGGGCACTGAAGCTTTCTTT. The chain is built from TRBV9 and TRBJ1-1; tentative D call: TRBD1 (5 bases). Germline V lookup: CDR1 SGDLS, CDR2 YYNGEE. The CDR3 consists of 13 residues. The V end was cut by 5 bases, the J end by 4 bases, with 12 bases between. Full variable domain (outside the CDR3, taken from reference TRBV9 and TRBJ1-1): DSGVTQTPKHLITATGQRVTLRCSPRSGDLSVYWYQQSLDQGLQFLIQYYNGEERAKGNILERFSAQQFPDLHSELNLSSLELGDSALYFCASSAGGGTEAFFGQGTRLTVV.

The chain employs TRBV5-1 and TRBJ2-2; no clear D. The CDR3 covers 17 residues. Germline loops: CDR1 SGHRS, CDR2 YFSETQ. Trimming pared 4 bases from V and 1 base from J, leaving 17 bases between. The CDR3 DNA reads as TGCGCCAGCAGCGTCTCCGTGGCGGCTATGAACACCGGGGAGCTGTTTTTT. This sequence encodes CASSVSVAAMNTGELFF.

This clone was observed a few times. Here the CDR3 DNA reads TGTGCCAGCAGCAGCGGGGGGGCAGATGAGCAGTTCTTC. This gives the protein CASSSGGADEQFF. The chain uses TRBV6-6 and TRBJ2-1; 10 bases align to TRBD2. V lost 6 bases to trimming and J lost 8 bases; unmatched junction nucleotides: 4. This CDR3 is 13 amino acids long. Germline V gene sequence: CDR1 MNHNY, CDR2 SVGAGI (reference sequence).